The 20 T cell receptor beta chains below all came from one sample that was sequenced in a study of PD-1 blockade in mismatch repair-deficient tumors. The table came from immunoSEQ multiplex PCR; TCRdb's copy has only in-frame clones and leaves some out. This sample has over 75,000 clones, with approximately 84% found just once. The source was peripheral blood, collected 12 weeks after starting pembrolizumab. All receptors derive from an adult with mismatch repair-deficient cancer.

V is TRBV29-1 and J is TRBJ2-1; no clear D. CDR3 length: 11 residues. V lost 7 bases and J 3 bases, leaving 7 bases between the germline ends. Germline V CDR1 and CDR2: SQVTM, ANQGSEA. This CDR3 is CSGKVYNEQFF. The CDR3 bases are TGCAGCGGGAAAGTCTACAATGAGCAGTTCTTC.

The chain combines TRBV6-5 with TRBJ2-1; TRBD2 agrees at 8 bases. The CDR3 covers 15 residues. From germline, CDR1 is MNHEY and CDR2 SVGAGI. V was clipped by 4 bases and J by 5 bases; unmatched bases: 7. The chain's CDR3 is CASSSPGLVNNEQFF. The CDR3 DNA reads TGTGCCAGCAGTTCCCCGGGACTAGTTAACAATGAGCAGTTCTTC.

CDR3 protein: CASGRDGLITDTQYF. In nucleotides, the CDR3 is TGCGCCAGCGGCCGGGACGGTCTTATTACAGATACGCAGTATTTT. The rearrangement uses TRBV5-1 and TRBJ2-3; the D gene could be TRBD1 or TRBD2 (5 bases each). This CDR3 has 15 amino acids. From germline, CDR1 is SGHRS and CDR2 YFSETQ. The V end was cut by 7 bases, the J end by 3 bases, with 18 bases between.

CDR3: CASRIRTGDTYEQYF. DNA for the CDR3: TGTGCCAGCAGGATTAGGACAGGGGATACCTACGAGCAGTACTTC. The chain combines TRBV6-5 with TRBJ2-7; 9 bases line up with TRBD1. Germline assignment: CDR1 MNHEY and CDR2 SVGAGI. Unmatched junction bases numbered 8, after V lost 6 bases and J lost 2 bases. The CDR3 sequence is 15 residues long.

The gene calls are TRBV9 and TRBJ2-7; 7 nucleotides align to TRBD2. Germline assignment: CDR1 SGDLS and CDR2 YYNGEE. Trimming removed 1 base from V and 0 bases from J; junction bases left unmatched: 4. The CDR3 contains 15 residues. CDR3: CASSVMSGDSYEQYF. The CDR3 region has the DNA TGTGCCAGCAGCGTAATGAGCGGGGACTCCTACGAGCAGTACTTC.

V gene TRBV19 combines with J gene TRBJ2-1; D is possibly TRBD2 (6 bases). The CDR3 contains 13 residues. Germline-derived CDR1 and CDR2 are LNHDA and SQIVND (reference sequence). Trimming cost V 5 bases and J 3 bases, with 8 bases left between them. The CDR3 DNA reads TGTGCCAGTAGTGGGGGGTTCTACAATGAGCAGTTCTTC. This gives the protein CASSGGFYNEQFF. Using reference TRBV19 and TRBJ2-1 for the parts outside the CDR3, the full variable domain is DGGITQSPKYLFRKEGQNVTLSCEQNLNHDAMYWYRQDPGQGLRLIYYSQIVNDFQKGDIAEGYSVSREKKESFPLTVTSAQKNPTAFYLCASSGGFYNEQFFGPGTRLTVL.

The gene calls are TRBV19 and TRBJ2-3; 9 nucleotides line up with TRBD1. The CDR3 totals 14 residues. V lost 9 bases, J lost 5 bases, and 9 bases stayed unmatched. In germline, CDR1 is LNHDA, CDR2 SQIVND (reference sequence). The DNA of the CDR3 is TGTGCCAGCTCACGGCGGACAGGGGAAGATACGCAGTATTTT. Its translation: CASSRRTGEDTQYF. The variable domain in full, completed from reference TRBV19 and TRBJ2-3, reads DGGITQSPKYLFRKEGQNVTLSCEQNLNHDAMYWYRQDPGQGLRLIYYSQIVNDFQKGDIAEGYSVSREKKESFPLTVTSAQKNPTAFYLCASSRRTGEDTQYFGPGTRLTVL.

The chain employs TRBV6-5 and TRBJ1-1; TRBD1 might be the D (5 bases). CDR1 and CDR2 from the germline V gene are MNHEY and SVGAGI. CDR3 size: 13 residues. V lost 4 bases and J lost 3, with 9 bases in between. The chain's CDR3 is CASSSGGDTEAFF. The CDR3 DNA sequence: TGTGCCAGCAGTTCGGGGGGGGACACTGAAGCTTTCTTT.

The V and J genes are TRBV19 and TRBJ2-5; 11 bases match TRBD2. The junction had 4 bases not matched to a gene; V was cut back by 6 bases and J by 4 bases. CDR3 size: 14 residues. Germline V gene sequence: CDR1 LNHDA, CDR2 SQIVND (reference sequence). DNA of the CDR3: TGTGCCAGTAGACTAGCGGGAGATCTAGAGACCCAGTACTTC. Its translation is CASRLAGDLETQYF.

V usage is TRBV28 and J usage is TRBJ1-1; D perhaps matches TRBD1 (5 bases). Trimming left V 5 bases short and J 8 bases short, with 12 bases between. Per germline, CDR1 MDHEN and CDR2 SYDVKM. The CDR3 covers 12 residues. CDR3 amino acids: CASSTDGGEAFF. The CDR3 DNA reads TGTGCCAGCAGTACGGACGGGGGGGAAGCTTTCTTT.

In its sample, this clone was seen once. The chain is built from TRBV6-6 and TRBJ1-1; D is possibly TRBD1 (6 bases). This CDR3 has 12 residues. V lost 11 bases to trimming and J lost 4 bases, with 14 bases between them. Per germline, CDR1 MNHNY and CDR2 SVGAGI (reference sequence). The CDR3 protein is CAGGAPRTEAFF. CDR3 nucleotide sequence: TGTGCCGGGGGGGCACCACGCACTGAAGCTTTCTTT.

This chain connects TRBV28 to TRBJ2-1; D is perhaps TRBD1 (5 bases). Trimming removed 4 bases from V and 9 bases from J, with 10 bases in between. CDR3 length: 12 amino acids. In germline, CDR1 is MDHEN, CDR2 SYDVKM. CDR3 nucleotides: TGTGCCAGCAGTTCCCAGGGAAGTGAGCAGTTCTTC. Amino acid sequence: CASSSQGSEQFF.

The gene calls are TRBV2 and TRBJ2-5; a weak D match, TRBD2 (5 bases). Germline V gene sequence: CDR1 SNHLY, CDR2 FYNNEI. V shed 6 bases and J shed 5 bases, with 16 bases lying between them. The CDR3 totals 14 residues. In nucleotides, the CDR3 is TGTGCCAGCAGCCGGAGGTCGGTATCGGAGACCCAGTACTTC. Translation gives CASSRRSVSETQYF.

This clone was detected once. The chain combines TRBV5-1 with TRBJ2-5; D possibly corresponds to TRBD1 (6 bases). The germline CDR1 and CDR2 sequences are SGHRS and YFSETQ. Trimming took off 1 base at V and 2 bases at J, with 9 bases between the two ends. The CDR3 covers 14 residues. This chain's CDR3 is CASSLNGQQETQYF. CDR3 nucleotide sequence: TGCGCCAGCAGCTTGAACGGACAGCAAGAGACCCAGTACTTC.

The chain links TRBV6-6 to TRBJ2-2, with a possible D match to TRBD1 (5 bases). CDR1 MNHNY and CDR2 SVGAGI come from the germline V gene (reference sequence). The CDR3 length is 13 residues. The germline V and J ends were trimmed by 6 bases and 5 bases, with 10 bases remaining between them. In DNA form, the CDR3 reads TGTGCCAGCAGGGAGACAGAGACCGGGGAGCTGTTTTTT. This codes for CASRETETGELFF.

The chain is built from TRBV19 and TRBJ2-2; D ambiguous. V lost 5 bases to trimming and J lost 4 bases, with 11 bases between them. This CDR3 contains 14 residues. Germline V gene lookup returns CDR1 LNHDA and CDR2 SQIVND (reference sequence). The CDR3 bases are TGTGCCAGTAGTCCCGACTGGCGCACCGGGGAGCTGTTTTTT. Encoded protein: CASSPDWRTGELFF. Supplemented by reference TRBV19 and TRBJ2-2, the full variable domain reads DGGITQSPKYLFRKEGQNVTLSCEQNLNHDAMYWYRQDPGQGLRLIYYSQIVNDFQKGDIAEGYSVSREKKESFPLTVTSAQKNPTAFYLCASSPDWRTGELFFGEGSRLTVL.

V gene TRBV15 combines with J gene TRBJ1-3, with D possibly TRBD1 on 5 matching bases. The CDR3 totals 17 residues. V was shortened by 1 base and J by 4 bases, with 17 bases between the two germline ends. Germline V gives CDR1 LNHNV, CDR2 YYDKDF (reference sequence). Written as DNA, the CDR3 is TGTGCCACCAGCAGAGTCTATGCGGCAGGGTCCGGAAACACCATATATTTT. As protein: CATSRVYAAGSGNTIYF.

The genes are TRBV18 and TRBJ1-1; no reliable D call. Trimming cost V 6 bases and J 0 bases, with 8 bases left between them. CDR1 is KGHSH and CDR2 is LQKENI in the germline V gene. The CDR3 is 13 residues long. CDR3 protein: CASSSALNTEAFF. The CDR3, as DNA: TGTGCCAGCTCCTCGGCGTTGAACACTGAAGCTTTCTTT.

This chain links TRBV10-1 with TRBJ2-7, with D unresolved. The CDR3 is 13 residues long. V lost 3 bases and J lost 0, with 6 bases in between. Germline CDR1 is WNHNN and CDR2 is SYGVQD (reference sequence). The CDR3 loop reads CASSDSHSYEQYF. In DNA form, the CDR3 reads TGCGCCAGCAGTGATTCCCACTCCTACGAGCAGTACTTC.

V is TRBV3-1 (or the pseudogene TRBV3-2) and J is TRBJ1-1; no firm D call. Germline CDR1 LGHDT, CDR2 YNNKEL (reference sequence). Trimming removed 5 bases from V and 10 bases from J, with 5 bases in between. This CDR3 is 9 amino acids long. CDR3 nucleotides: TGTGCCAGCAGCGTCGGAGCTTTCTTT. Translating gives CASSVGAFF.